Below, 2 T cell receptor beta chains from the same sample are listed, as sequenced in a study of human T cells and chemical hapten exposure. Time point indicated: healthy volunteer bleed at 2 weeks. Before extraction, the whole blood was not fractionated, and total RNA was taken from it. MiXCR, applied by TCRdb to the RACE reads, yields one record per CDR3 protein. The sample holds 25,000 to 35,000 distinct CDR3 sequences, about 7.2% seen once. The specimen was whole blood. The origin of the receptors is a human donor in good health. Some clones in this sample may be carry-over from other donors' samples.

The chain has TRBV2 and TRBJ2-3; either TRBD1 or TRBD2 may supply D (5 bases each). This CDR3 contains 17 residues. V shed 4 bases and J shed 5 bases, with 22 bases lying between them. Germline CDR1 and CDR2: SNHLY and FYNNEI. This CDR3 is CASSGAKAGARRDTQYF. The CDR3 region has the DNA TGTGCCAGCAGTGGGGCTAAGGCCGGGGCAAGGAGAGATACGCAGTATTTT.

This clonotype came up many times. The chain uses TRBV6-2 or TRBV6-3 and TRBJ2-3, with 8 bases fitting TRBD1. The V gene end was trimmed by 5 bases and the J gene end by 8 bases; junction bases not matched to a gene: 12. CDR3 length: 15 residues. Germline-derived CDR1 and CDR2 are MNHEY and SVGEGT. The CDR3 here is CASSTGAGGRGTQYF. DNA for the CDR3: TGTGCCAGCAGTACAGGGGCAGGGGGCCGGGGTACGCAGTATTTT.